The 14 T cell receptor beta chains given below trace back to one sample, sequenced in a study of blood T cell repertoires in COVID-19. Assay: immunoSEQ multiplex PCR; the TCRdb copy retains only in-frame clones and omits some. The table lists some 220,000 clones, about 88% of them singletons. Sequencing input: PBMCs or T cells enriched from blood (not recorded which). These receptors were collected from a woman aged 25 to 39 who had recovered from COVID-19.

The chain links TRBV6-4 to TRBJ2-2; D is perhaps TRBD1 (5 bases). The CDR3 has 14 amino acids. Germline V gives CDR1 MRHNA, CDR2 SNTAGT. With 6 bases removed from V and 5 bases from J, the gap between germline ends came to 13 bases. The DNA for the CDR3 is TGTGCCAGCAGAGGGGATCCTAAAACCGGGGAGCTGTTTTTT. It yields the protein CASRGDPKTGELFF.

The chain links TRBV14 to TRBJ2-7, with 12 positions matching TRBD2. Per germline, CDR1 SGHDN and CDR2 FVKESK. This CDR3 contains 15 residues. V lost 5 bases and J lost 6; bases outside the gene matches: 8. CDR3 DNA: TGTGCCAGCAGCGGTCTAGCGGGGGGGCCTCTCGAGCAGTACTTC. This codes for CASSGLAGGPLEQYF.

The chain employs TRBV5-4 and TRBJ2-5; TRBD1 agrees at 8 bases. The CDR3 contains 15 residues. The germline V gene has CDR1 SGHNT and CDR2 YYREEE (reference sequence). The J segment lost 5 bases and the V segment lost 4 bases, leaving 10 bases of the junction unmatched. The CDR3 spells CASSLGTGPRETQYF. The CDR3 DNA follows: TGTGCCAGCAGCCTAGGGACAGGACCGCGGGAGACCCAGTACTTC.

The genes are TRBV4-1 and TRBJ1-1, with 10 nucleotides matching TRBD1. The CDR3 totals 15 residues. The V gene end was trimmed by 2 bases and the J gene end by 7 bases; junction bases not matched to a gene: 7. In germline, CDR1 is MGHRA, CDR2 YSYEKL. Written as DNA, the CDR3 is TGCGCCAGCAGCCAAAGGGACAGGGGCCGAGATGAAGCTTTCTTT. It codes for CASSQRDRGRDEAFF.

In its sample, this clone was seen a few times. V usage is TRBV14 and J usage is TRBJ1-2; D is uncertain. CDR1 is SGHDN, CDR2 FVKESK, per germline. The CDR3 is 15 residues long. V dropped 1 base and J dropped 4 bases, with 13 bases sitting between them. CDR3 DNA: TGTGCCAGCAGCCAAGGGCAGGCAGCAACCTATGGCTACACCTTC. Amino acid sequence: CASSQGQAATYGYTF.

This clone has a single count. This sequence joins TRBV5-1 and TRBJ1-1, with 9 bases fitting TRBD1. The trim removed 2 bases at V and 1 base at J, leaving 3 bases unmatched. This CDR3 region has 15 residues. Germline V gene sequence: CDR1 SGHRS, CDR2 YFSETQ. The CDR3: CASSLRQGGNTEAFF. For the CDR3, the DNA is TGCGCCAGCAGCTTAAGACAGGGGGGGAACACTGAAGCTTTCTTT.

The gene calls are TRBV7-9 and TRBJ1-1, with unresolved D. V lost 2 bases, J lost 3 bases, and 7 bases lay in between. The germline V gene encodes CDR1 SEHNR and CDR2 FQNEAQ (reference sequence). This CDR3 spans 13 amino acids. The CDR3 DNA is TGTGCCAGCAGCTTATTGGCAGACACTGAAGCTTTCTTT. Translating gives CASSLLADTEAFF.

This chain links TRBV4-2 with TRBJ2-3; no clear D gene. Trimming shortened V by 0 bases and J by 7 bases, and 5 bases separated the two germline ends. The CDR3 consists of 12 residues. The germline CDR1 and CDR2 sequences are LGHNA and YNFKEQ. CDR3 region: CASSQDRYTQYF. For the CDR3, the DNA is TGTGCCAGCAGCCAAGATCGGTATACGCAGTATTTT.

The chain joins TRBV2 to TRBJ1-4, with 11 nucleotides matching TRBD1. There are 16 residues in the CDR3. Germline V CDR1 and CDR2: SNHLY, FYNNEI. The J segment lost 7 bases and the V segment lost 3 bases, leaving 7 bases of the junction unmatched. The chain's CDR3 is CASSEIWDRGSEKLFF. The CDR3, as DNA: TGTGCCAGCAGTGAGATCTGGGACAGGGGGAGTGAAAAACTGTTTTTT.

The V and J genes are TRBV7-8 and TRBJ2-1, with D tentatively TRBD2 (5 bases). The V gene lost 1 base and the J gene lost 4 bases, with 14 bases spanning the gap. The CDR3 totals 16 residues. Per the germline V gene, CDR1 is SGHVS and CDR2 is FQNEAQ. CDR3 protein: CASSLDVLSGYNEQFF. The CDR3 DNA sequence: TGTGCCAGCAGCTTAGATGTCCTGTCGGGGTACAATGAGCAGTTCTTC.

V and J are TRBV4-2 and TRBJ2-1, with 9 bases fitting TRBD2. Germline CDR1 and CDR2: LGHNA and YNFKEQ. This CDR3 spans 14 amino acids. Trimming removed 10 bases from V and 3 bases from J; junction bases left unmatched: 7. The CDR3 region is CATKSTSGYNEQFF. CDR3 sequence (DNA): TGTGCCACGAAGTCGACTAGCGGCTACAATGAGCAGTTCTTC.

This clone was seen only once. The chain joins TRBV9 to TRBJ2-1; a weak D match, TRBD2 (5 bases). Germline V gene sequence: CDR1 SGDLS, CDR2 YYNGEE. The CDR3 totals 14 residues. Trimming cost V 0 bases and J 5 bases, with 9 bases left between them. CDR3 in DNA: TGTGCCAGCAGCGTAGCGACTACTAACAATGAGCAGTTCTTC. Amino acid sequence: CASSVATTNNEQFF.

The chain links TRBV5-6 to TRBJ2-5; D might be TRBD2 (6 bases). Germline V gene sequence: CDR1 SGHDT, CDR2 YYEEEE. There are 16 residues in the CDR3. V lost 0 bases, J lost 5 bases, and 17 bases lay in between. This chain's CDR3 is CASSLELATGGETQYF. The CDR3 DNA is TGTGCCAGCAGCTTGGAGTTGGCTACAGGAGGGGAGACCCAGTACTTC.

J is TRBJ2-2 and V is TRBV6-2 or TRBV6-3; 8 nucleotides match TRBD2. With V trimmed by 5 bases and J by 10 bases, 18 bases remained unmatched. Germline CDR1 and CDR2: MNHEY and SVGEGT. This CDR3 is built from 17 residues. In DNA, the CDR3 is TGTGCCAGCAGTCAGCGGACTAGCTTCGGCTCTTACGTGGAGCTGTTTTTT. As protein: CASSQRTSFGSYVELFF.